One sample yielded the 27 T cell receptor beta chains listed below, sequenced in a study of shared clonotypes between healthy human individuals (dated by TCRdb to the early 2020s). The library came from the immunoSEQ multiplex PCR assay. TCRdb re-hosts the immuneACCESS table, in-frame sequences only. Its copies lack some clones; in the studies checked, an unresolved V gene accounts for under half of them, and the cause for the rest is not known. Here the sample has approximately 720,000 clones; about two thirds occur a single time. 1.5% to 2% of the sample goes to the ten largest clones. The sample consisted of memory CD4+ T cells sorted from blood. The cell subset or site label for this specimen denotes: CD45RA-negative fraction. The receptor source for this set is a woman in her thirties in good health.

With regard to this clone: Other DNA sequences in the sample encode the same CDR3. The chain links TRBV19 to TRBJ2-5; D might be TRBD1 or TRBD2, each matching 5 bases. Deletions cut 8 bases from V and 2 bases from J, with 12 bases between. CDR1 and CDR2 (germline): LNHDA, SQIVND (reference sequence). The CDR3 contains 13 residues. The DNA of the CDR3 is TGTGCCAGTTCGGGGACCGGGCAAGAGACCCAGTACTTC. The encoded protein is CASSGTGQETQYF.

J is TRBJ1-4 and V is TRBV29-1; TRBD1 matches at 8 bases. In germline, CDR1 is SQVTM, CDR2 ANQGSEA. The junction had 10 bases not matched to a gene; V was cut back by 5 bases and J by 8 bases. The CDR3 contains 14 residues. DNA for the CDR3: TGCAGCGTTACCTTACAGGGGGAGCGGGAAAAACTGTTTTTT. It encodes CSVTLQGEREKLFF. Drawing the rest from reference TRBV29-1 and TRBJ1-4, the complete variable domain is SAVISQKPSRDICQRGTSLTIQCQVDSQVTMMFWYRQQPGQSLTLIATANQGSEATYESGFVIDKFPISRPNLTFSTLTVSNMSPEDSSIYLCSVTLQGEREKLFFGSGTQLSVL.

This clone was detected a few times. The same CDR3 is also encoded by other DNA sequences in this sample. The gene calls are TRBV11-3 and TRBJ2-2; TRBD2 matches at 10 bases. Losses at the gene ends were 5 bases for V and 0 bases for J; bases not matched to a gene: 0. Per the germline V gene, CDR1 is SGHNT and CDR2 is YENEEA. CDR3 size: 15 residues. In DNA form, the CDR3 reads TGTGCCAGCAGCCTAGCGGGAGCGAACACCGGGGAGCTGTTTTTT. This gives the protein CASSLAGANTGELFF.

The chain has TRBV30 and TRBJ1-6; no clear D. Deletions cut 4 bases from V and 9 bases from J, with 7 bases between. Germline-derived CDR1 and CDR2 are GTSNPN and SVGIG (reference sequence). The CDR3 has 11 residues. This CDR3 reads CAWTLGSPLHF. In DNA, the CDR3 is TGTGCCTGGACGTTGGGTTCACCCCTCCACTTT.

CDR3 sequence reads: CASSHPGDPLSYEQYF. The CDR3 nucleotides are TGTGCCAGTAGTCATCCAGGGGATCCCCTCTCCTACGAGCAGTACTTC. The chain is built from TRBV19 and TRBJ2-7; tentative D call: TRBD1 (6 bases). V gave up 5 bases and J gave up 0 bases, with 17 bases separating them. Germline CDR1 LNHDA, CDR2 SQIVND (reference sequence). This CDR3 comprises 16 residues.

This clone was seen more than once but under ten times. This sample includes further DNA sequences coding for the same CDR3. The J gene is TRBJ2-1, the V gene TRBV11-2, with TRBD2 identical over 7 bases. The junction had 6 bases not matched to a gene; V was cut back by 1 base and J by 3 bases. CDR3 size: 16 residues. From germline, CDR1 is SGHAT and CDR2 FQNNGV. The CDR3 DNA is TGTGCCAGCAGCTTAGGTGGTCTAGCGGTCTACAATGAGCAGTTCTTC. It specifies CASSLGGLAVYNEQFF.

Worth noting for this clone: Other DNA sequences in the sample encode the same CDR3. The chain combines TRBV2 with TRBJ1-4, with TRBD1 as a possible D gene (6 bases). Trimming took 8 bases from V and 4 from J, leaving 8 bases between them. Germline values: CDR1 SNHLY, CDR2 FYNNEI. This CDR3 is built from 12 residues. The CDR3 reads CASRDINEKLFF. Here the CDR3 DNA reads TGTGCCAGCCGGGACATTAATGAAAAACTGTTTTTT.

The chain couples TRBV19 to TRBJ2-5, with 8 bases that match TRBD2. Trimming removed 9 bases from V and 5 bases from J; junction bases left unmatched: 11. The CDR3 is made up of 14 amino acids. From germline, CDR1 is LNHDA and CDR2 SQIVND (reference sequence). DNA for the CDR3: TGTGCCAGCGGCCAAGCGGGAGAGTGGGAGACCCAGTACTTC. This encodes CASGQAGEWETQYF.

To note about this clone: The sample carries other DNA sequences with the same CDR3. The rearrangement joins TRBV15 to TRBJ2-3; no clear D gene. The CDR3 totals 12 residues. The V and J ends lost 3 bases and 2 bases respectively, with 3 bases between them. Germline V gene sequence: CDR1 LNHNV, CDR2 YYDKDF (reference sequence). DNA of the CDR3: TGTGCCACCAGCAGGGACACAGATACGCAGTATTTT. Its translation is CATSRDTDTQYF. Variable domain in full (rest from reference TRBV15 and TRBJ2-3): DAMVIQNPRYQVTQFGKPVTLSCSQTLNHNVMYWYQQKSSQAPKLLFHYYDKDFNNEADTPDNFQSRRPNTSFCFLDIRSPGLGDTAMYLCATSRDTDTQYFGPGTRLTVL.

V and J are TRBV5-8 and TRBJ1-2, with 9 bases fitting TRBD1. J gave up 8 bases and V 5 bases, and 7 bases lay outside the gene matches. Germline assignment: CDR1 SGHTS and CDR2 YDEGEE. The CDR3 has 13 amino acids. The CDR3 loop reads CASRWDREDGYTF. The CDR3 DNA reads as TGTGCCAGCAGATGGGACAGGGAGGACGGCTACACCTTC.

Only a few counts were recorded for this clone. This chain's CDR3 is CASSEVSGRGPYEQYF. The CDR3, as DNA: TGTGCCAGCAGTGAAGTGTCGGGCAGGGGGCCCTACGAGCAGTACTTC. The chain uses TRBV6-1 and TRBJ2-7, with TRBD1 matching 8 bases. V trimming: 1 base; J trimming: 2 bases; junction bases outside the gene matches: 7. Germline V lookup: CDR1 MNHNS, CDR2 SASEGT. The CDR3 has 16 amino acids.

V gene TRBV28 combines with J gene TRBJ2-1, with TRBD2 identical over 13 bases. From germline, CDR1 is MDHEN and CDR2 SYDVKM. With 6 bases clipped from V and 0 bases from J, the junction kept 8 bases outside the gene matches. The CDR3 is made up of 18 amino acids. This CDR3 reads CASRSGTSGISSYNEQFF. For the CDR3, the DNA is TGTGCCAGCAGATCTGGGACTAGCGGGATCAGCTCCTACAATGAGCAGTTCTTC. Using reference TRBV28 and TRBJ2-1 for the parts outside the CDR3, the full variable domain is DVKVTQSSRYLVKRTGEKVFLECVQDMDHENMFWYRQDPGLGLRLIYFSYDVKMKEKGDIPEGYSVSREKKERFSLILESASTNQTSMYLCASRSGTSGISSYNEQFFGPGTRLTVL.

The chain uses TRBV28 and TRBJ2-1, with D possibly being TRBD1 (6 bases). CDR3 size: 11 residues. Germline V gene sequence: CDR1 MDHEN, CDR2 SYDVKM. V was pared by 5 bases and J by 14 bases, with 13 bases between. Written as DNA, the CDR3 is TGTGCCAGCAGTGCACAGGGAAGGGAGTTCTTC. Translation gives CASSAQGREFF.

The rearrangement links TRBV5-4 to TRBJ2-1; D perhaps matches TRBD1 (6 bases). Trimming stripped 1 base from V and 1 base from J, with 9 bases between. This CDR3 has 15 amino acids. Germline V gene lookup returns CDR1 SGHNT and CDR2 YYREEE (reference sequence). The CDR3 DNA follows: TGTGCCAGCAGCTTGTCTCAGGGGTCCTACAATGAGCAGTTCTTC. Translation: CASSLSQGSYNEQFF. Full variable domain (rest looked up from reference TRBV5-4 and TRBJ2-1): ETGVTQSPTHLIKTRGQQVTLRCSSQSGHNTVSWYQQALGQGPQFIFQYYREEENGRGNFPPRFSGLQFPNYSSELNVNALELDDSALYLCASSLSQGSYNEQFFGPGTRLTVL.

This chain joins TRBV4-1 and TRBJ2-3; D is uncertain. CDR3 length equals 15 residues. V was pared by 4 bases and J by 4 bases, with 15 bases between. From germline, CDR1 is MGHRA and CDR2 YSYEKL. The CDR3 DNA reads TGCGCCAGCAGCCCCCTTGCTGTTGGGGCAGATACGCAGTATTTT. It is translated as CASSPLAVGADTQYF.

The chain employs TRBV30 and TRBJ2-3; 12 bases map to TRBD2. The CDR3 covers 15 residues. Looked up from germline, CDR1 is GTSNPN and CDR2 is SVGIG (reference sequence). The V segment lost 2 bases and the J segment 4 bases; nucleotides outside the gene matches: 4. The CDR3, as DNA: TGTGCCTGGAGTCCCGGGACTAGCGGGTCAGATACGCAGTATTTT. This sequence encodes CAWSPGTSGSDTQYF.

This clone was seen more than once but under ten times. The gene calls are TRBV28 and TRBJ2-3, with D possibly TRBD2 on 6 matching bases. Trimming removed 10 bases from V and 6 bases from J, with 17 bases in between. This CDR3 comprises 13 residues. CDR1 is MDHEN, CDR2 SYDVKM, per germline. For the CDR3, the DNA is TGTGCCATACGAGGAGGGCCTCGGGATACGCAGTATTTT. It codes for CAIRGGPRDTQYF.

The chain recombines TRBV19 with TRBJ2-1; D not certain. Germline V gene sequence: CDR1 LNHDA, CDR2 SQIVND (reference sequence). CDR3 length: 13 amino acids. With 4 bases removed from V and 4 bases from J, the gap between germline ends came to 8 bases. CDR3: CASSREPYNEQFF. The CDR3 DNA sequence: TGTGCCAGTAGTAGGGAACCTTACAATGAGCAGTTCTTC.

The gene calls are TRBV19 and TRBJ2-2, with 13 nucleotides matching TRBD2. The V gene end was trimmed by 7 bases and the J gene end by 4 bases; junction bases not matched to a gene: 3. Germline V gene sequence: CDR1 LNHDA, CDR2 SQIVND (reference sequence). The length of the CDR3 is 15 residues. DNA for the CDR3: TGTGCCAGTATGGGACTAGCGGGACCCACCGGGGAGCTGTTTTTT. Its translation: CASMGLAGPTGELFF.

J is TRBJ1-5 and V is TRBV19; 7 nucleotides align to TRBD1. The V segment lost 6 bases and the J segment 3 bases; nucleotides outside the gene matches: 5. This CDR3 is 14 amino acids long. Germline CDR1 LNHDA, CDR2 SQIVND (reference sequence). For the CDR3, the DNA is TGTGCCAGTAGGGGGGGACAGTTCAATCAGCCCCAGCATTTT. It yields the protein CASRGGQFNQPQHF.

The V gene is TRBV5-8, the J gene TRBJ1-5; D is perhaps TRBD1 (5 bases). CDR1 SGHTS and CDR2 YDEGEE come from the germline V gene. The length of the CDR3 is 14 residues. Trimming pared 1 base from V and 4 bases from J, leaving 9 bases between. In nucleotides, the CDR3 is TGTGCCAGCAGCTTGATCGGGGGTAATCAGCCCCAGCATTTT. Amino acid sequence: CASSLIGGNQPQHF.

The CDR3 bases are TGCGCCAGCAGCTCCGGTAGGGGGAGCTCCTACGAGCAGTACTTC. It translates to CASSSGRGSSYEQYF. This chain links TRBV5-1 with TRBJ2-7; D possibly corresponds to TRBD1 (6 bases). The CDR3 has 15 residues. V was trimmed by 3 bases and J by 0 bases, leaving 13 bases between them. Germline V lookup: CDR1 SGHRS, CDR2 YFSETQ.

The chain employs TRBV11-2 and TRBJ2-5; D gene unclear. This CDR3 spans 13 amino acids. CDR1 and CDR2 from the germline V gene are SGHAT and FQNNGV. Trimming shortened V by 6 bases and J by 3 bases, and 11 bases separated the two germline ends. This chain's CDR3 is CASRMIGKETQYF. The CDR3, as DNA: TGTGCCAGCAGAATGATAGGAAAAGAGACCCAGTACTTC.

The rearrangement joins TRBV18 to TRBJ2-7; TRBD1 matches 7 bases. The junction had 8 bases not matched to a gene; V was cut back by 6 bases and J by 0 bases. The germline gives CDR1 KGHSH, CDR2 LQKENI. This CDR3 region has 15 residues. The CDR3 DNA reads TGTGCCAGCTCTCCAAAGACAGGGAGCTCCTACGAGCAGTACTTC. As protein: CASSPKTGSSYEQYF.

This clone appeared a single time. The chain couples TRBV5-1 to TRBJ2-1; maybe TRBD2 (6 bases). The length of the CDR3 is 14 residues. Trimming removed 3 bases at V and 5 bases at J, with 12 bases between. Germline lookup yields CDR1 SGHRS and CDR2 YFSETQ. CDR3 amino acids: CASSWDSRNNEQFF. CDR3 bases: TGCGCCAGCAGCTGGGACTCGCGGAACAATGAGCAGTTCTTC.

This chain's CDR3 is CASSYMRGNTGELFF. The CDR3 nucleotides read TGTGCCAGCAGTTATATGAGGGGAAACACCGGGGAGCTGTTTTTT. The rearrangement joins TRBV6-5 to TRBJ2-2; TRBD1 or TRBD2 may be the D gene (5 bases each). V was trimmed by 3 bases and J by 2 bases, leaving 10 bases between them. There are 15 residues in the CDR3. Germline CDR1 reads MNHEY; CDR2 reads SVGAGI.

The rearrangement joins TRBV4-2 to TRBJ2-7; a possible D gene is TRBD2 (6 bases). The germline gives CDR1 LGHNA, CDR2 YNFKEQ. Between the trimmed V and J ends, which lost 1 base and 5 bases, there was a span of 12 bases. CDR3 length: 14 amino acids. CDR3 in DNA: TGTGCCAGCAGCCAAGTAGGAGGGACCGACGAGCAGTACTTC. It codes for CASSQVGGTDEQYF.